This record looks at one T cell receptor beta chain sequence and its context. Its target is unknown. Measured with immunoSEQ multiplex PCR; TCRdb has only the in-frame clones, and not every one. The sample contains more than 100,000 clones, 75% to 90% of which appear only once. The data originate from a study of T cell responses to AZD1222 COVID-19 vaccine. For the study at large: Pooling was applied to second doses at about 4 or about 12 weeks. Study-level results: Among those given AZD1222, only five or six were seropositive at baseline. Clonal diversity may have been underestimated, and the donors were mostly white British, with more females than males.

This CDR3 region has 14 residues. Trimming took 4 bases from V and 1 from J, leaving 12 bases between them. Germline loops: CDR1 SGHRS, CDR2 YFSETQ. The genes are TRBV5-1 and TRBJ2-7; D possibly corresponds to TRBD2 (5 bases). The source of this sequence is an adult in good health. The source was peripheral blood, collected on day 0 of AZD1222 vaccination. The CDR3 is CASSPAGESYEQYF. For the CDR3, the DNA is TGCGCCAGCAGCCCGGCCGGGGAGTCCTACGAGCAGTACTTC.